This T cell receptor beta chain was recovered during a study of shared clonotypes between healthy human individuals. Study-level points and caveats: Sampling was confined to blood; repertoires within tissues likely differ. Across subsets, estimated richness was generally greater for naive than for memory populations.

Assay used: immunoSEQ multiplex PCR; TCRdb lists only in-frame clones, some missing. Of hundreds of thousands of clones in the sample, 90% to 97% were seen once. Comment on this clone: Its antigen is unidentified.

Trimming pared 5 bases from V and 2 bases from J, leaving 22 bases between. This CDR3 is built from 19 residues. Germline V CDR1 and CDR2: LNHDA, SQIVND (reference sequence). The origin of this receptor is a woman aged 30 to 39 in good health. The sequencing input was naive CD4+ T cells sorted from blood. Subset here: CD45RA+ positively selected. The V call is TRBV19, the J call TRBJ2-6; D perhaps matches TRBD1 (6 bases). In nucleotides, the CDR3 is TGTGCCAGTAGTGCCCCCCTCAGGGGTGGGGCGGCTGGGGCCAACGTCCTGACTTTC. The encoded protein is CASSAPLRGGAAGANVLTF. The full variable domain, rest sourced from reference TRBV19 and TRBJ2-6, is DGGITQSPKYLFRKEGQNVTLSCEQNLNHDAMYWYRQDPGQGLRLIYYSQIVNDFQKGDIAEGYSVSREKKESFPLTVTSAQKNPTAFYLCASSAPLRGGAAGANVLTFGAGSRLTVL.